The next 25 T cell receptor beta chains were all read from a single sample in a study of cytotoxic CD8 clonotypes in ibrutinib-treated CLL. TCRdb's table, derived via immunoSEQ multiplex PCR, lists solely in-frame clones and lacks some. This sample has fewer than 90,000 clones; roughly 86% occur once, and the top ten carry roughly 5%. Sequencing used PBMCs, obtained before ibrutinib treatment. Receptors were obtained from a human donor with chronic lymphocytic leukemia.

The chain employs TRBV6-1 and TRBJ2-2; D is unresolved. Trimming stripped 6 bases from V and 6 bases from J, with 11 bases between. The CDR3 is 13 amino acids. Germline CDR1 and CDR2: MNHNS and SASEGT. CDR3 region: CASSPIVPGELFF. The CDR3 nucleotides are TGTGCCAGCAGCCCCATCGTCCCCGGGGAGCTGTTTTTT.

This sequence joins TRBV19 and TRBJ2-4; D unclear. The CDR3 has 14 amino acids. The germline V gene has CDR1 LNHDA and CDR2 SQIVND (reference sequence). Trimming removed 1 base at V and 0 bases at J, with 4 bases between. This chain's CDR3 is CASSIGTAKNIQYF. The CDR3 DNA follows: TGTGCCAGTAGTATAGGGACAGCCAAAAACATTCAGTACTTC.

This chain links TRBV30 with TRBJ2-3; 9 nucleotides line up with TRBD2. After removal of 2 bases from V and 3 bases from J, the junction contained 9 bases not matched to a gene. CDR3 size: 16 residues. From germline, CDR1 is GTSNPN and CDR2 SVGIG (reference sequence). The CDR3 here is CAWSLAGAGGTDTQYF. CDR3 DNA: TGTGCCTGGAGTTTGGCTGGGGCGGGAGGGACAGATACGCAGTATTTT.

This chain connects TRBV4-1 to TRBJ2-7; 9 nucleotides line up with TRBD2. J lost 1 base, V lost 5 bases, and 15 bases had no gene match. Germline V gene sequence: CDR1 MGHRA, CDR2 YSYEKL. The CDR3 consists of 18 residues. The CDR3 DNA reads TGCGCCAGCAGCTTAGATCTCCAAACTAGCGGGCCTTCCTACGAGCAGTACTTC. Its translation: CASSLDLQTSGPSYEQYF.

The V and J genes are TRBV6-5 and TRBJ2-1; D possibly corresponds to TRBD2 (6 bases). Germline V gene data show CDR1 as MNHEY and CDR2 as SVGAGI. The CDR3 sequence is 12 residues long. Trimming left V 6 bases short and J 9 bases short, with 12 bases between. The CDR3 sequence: CASSRLETEQFF. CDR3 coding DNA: TGTGCCAGCAGCCGACTAGAAACTGAGCAGTTCTTC.

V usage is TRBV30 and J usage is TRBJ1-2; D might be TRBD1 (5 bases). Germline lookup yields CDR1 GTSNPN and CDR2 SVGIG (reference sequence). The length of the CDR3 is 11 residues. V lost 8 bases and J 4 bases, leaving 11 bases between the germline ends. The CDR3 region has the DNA TGTGCCGTGGGGAGGGGCTATGGCTACACCTTC. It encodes CAVGRGYGYTF.

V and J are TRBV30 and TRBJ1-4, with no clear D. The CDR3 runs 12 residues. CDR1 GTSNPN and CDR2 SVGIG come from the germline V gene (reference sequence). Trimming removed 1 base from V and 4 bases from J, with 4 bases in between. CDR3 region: CAWSGDNEKLFF. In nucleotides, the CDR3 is TGTGCCTGGAGTGGGGATAATGAAAAACTGTTTTTT.

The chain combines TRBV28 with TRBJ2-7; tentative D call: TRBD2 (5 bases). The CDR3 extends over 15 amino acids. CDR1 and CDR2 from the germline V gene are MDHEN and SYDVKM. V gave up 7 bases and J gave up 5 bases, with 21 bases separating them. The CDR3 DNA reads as TGTGCCAGCAAAGCGGTGCCGCGACTTATTGACGAGCAGTACTTC. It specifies CASKAVPRLIDEQYF.

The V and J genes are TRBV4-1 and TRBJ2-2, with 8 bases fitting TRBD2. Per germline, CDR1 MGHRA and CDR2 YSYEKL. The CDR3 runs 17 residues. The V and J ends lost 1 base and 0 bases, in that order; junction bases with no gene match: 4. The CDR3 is CASSQGGRPPNTGELFF. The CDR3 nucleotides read TGCGCCAGCAGCCAAGGCGGGAGGCCCCCGAACACCGGGGAGCTGTTTTTT.

In DNA, the CDR3 is TGTGCCTGGAGTGCTGGAGATACGCAGTATTTT. Protein: CAWSAGDTQYF. The chain uses TRBV30 and TRBJ2-3; D is uncertain. CDR3 size: 11 residues. Trimming removed 1 base at V and 5 bases at J, with 4 bases between. Germline CDR1 GTSNPN, CDR2 SVGIG (reference sequence).

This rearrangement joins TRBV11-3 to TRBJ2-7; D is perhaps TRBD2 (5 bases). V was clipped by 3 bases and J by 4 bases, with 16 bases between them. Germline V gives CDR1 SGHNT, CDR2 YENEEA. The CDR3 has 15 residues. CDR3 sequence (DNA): TGTGCCAGCAGCTTCGTCACAAGAGGGAATTACGAGCAGTACTTC. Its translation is CASSFVTRGNYEQYF.

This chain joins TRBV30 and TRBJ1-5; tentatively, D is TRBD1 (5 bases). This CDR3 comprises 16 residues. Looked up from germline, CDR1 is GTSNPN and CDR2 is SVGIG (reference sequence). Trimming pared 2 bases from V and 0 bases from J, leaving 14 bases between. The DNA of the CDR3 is TGTGCCTGGAGTTCGGGAGGGGCAATTAGCAATCAGCCCCAGCATTTT. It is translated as CAWSSGGAISNQPQHF.

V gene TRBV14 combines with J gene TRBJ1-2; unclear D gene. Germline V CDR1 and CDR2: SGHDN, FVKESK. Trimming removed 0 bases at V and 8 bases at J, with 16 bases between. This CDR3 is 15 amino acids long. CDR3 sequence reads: CASSQDILLNEGYTF. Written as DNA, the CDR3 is TGTGCCAGCAGCCAAGATATACTTCTCAATGAGGGCTACACCTTC.

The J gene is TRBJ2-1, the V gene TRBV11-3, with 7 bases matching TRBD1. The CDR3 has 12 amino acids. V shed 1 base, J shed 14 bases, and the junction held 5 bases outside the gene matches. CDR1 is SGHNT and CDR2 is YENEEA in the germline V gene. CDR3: CASSLVGDREFF. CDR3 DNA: TGTGCCAGCAGCTTAGTAGGGGACAGAGAGTTCTTC.

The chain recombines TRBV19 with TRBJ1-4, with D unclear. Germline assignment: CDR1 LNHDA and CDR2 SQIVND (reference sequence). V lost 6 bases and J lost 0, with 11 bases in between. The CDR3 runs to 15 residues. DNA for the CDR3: TGTGCCAGTAGACAGCGCTACTCAACTAATGAAAAACTGTTTTTT. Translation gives CASRQRYSTNEKLFF. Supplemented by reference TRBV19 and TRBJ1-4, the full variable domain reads DGGITQSPKYLFRKEGQNVTLSCEQNLNHDAMYWYRQDPGQGLRLIYYSQIVNDFQKGDIAEGYSVSREKKESFPLTVTSAQKNPTAFYLCASRQRYSTNEKLFFGSGTQLSVL.

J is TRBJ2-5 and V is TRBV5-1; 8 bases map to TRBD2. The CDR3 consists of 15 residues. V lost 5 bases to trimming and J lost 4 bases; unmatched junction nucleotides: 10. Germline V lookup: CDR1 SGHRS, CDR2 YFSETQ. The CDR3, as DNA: TGCGCCAGCAGAGATGGACTAGCTGGGGCAGAGACCCAGTACTTC. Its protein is CASRDGLAGAETQYF.

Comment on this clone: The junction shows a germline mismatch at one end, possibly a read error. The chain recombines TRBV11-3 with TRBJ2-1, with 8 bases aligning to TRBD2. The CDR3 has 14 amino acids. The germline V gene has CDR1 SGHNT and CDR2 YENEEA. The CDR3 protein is CALTHGRAYNEQFF. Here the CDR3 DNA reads TGTGCCTTAACCCACGGGAGGGCCTATAATGAGCAGTTCTTC.

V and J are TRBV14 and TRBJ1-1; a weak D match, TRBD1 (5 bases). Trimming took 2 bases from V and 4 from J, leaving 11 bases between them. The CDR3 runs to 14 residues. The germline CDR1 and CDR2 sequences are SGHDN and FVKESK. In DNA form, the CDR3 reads TGTGCCAGCAGCCAAAGCTCAGGGAGCACTGAAGCTTTCTTT. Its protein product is CASSQSSGSTEAFF.

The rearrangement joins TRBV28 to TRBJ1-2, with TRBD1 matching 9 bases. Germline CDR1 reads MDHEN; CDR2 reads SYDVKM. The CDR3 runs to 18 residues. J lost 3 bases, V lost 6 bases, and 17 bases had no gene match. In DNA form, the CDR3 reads TGTGCCAGCAGCACGTACGGGGACAGGGACATCTCTTACTATGGCTACACCTTC. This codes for CASSTYGDRDISYYGYTF.

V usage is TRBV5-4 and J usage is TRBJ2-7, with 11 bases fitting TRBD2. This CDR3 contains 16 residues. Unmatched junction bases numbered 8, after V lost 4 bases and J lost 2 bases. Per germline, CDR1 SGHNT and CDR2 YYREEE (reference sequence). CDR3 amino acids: CASSKSIAGGPYEQYF. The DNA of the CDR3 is TGTGCCAGCAGCAAAAGCATAGCGGGAGGGCCCTACGAGCAGTACTTC.

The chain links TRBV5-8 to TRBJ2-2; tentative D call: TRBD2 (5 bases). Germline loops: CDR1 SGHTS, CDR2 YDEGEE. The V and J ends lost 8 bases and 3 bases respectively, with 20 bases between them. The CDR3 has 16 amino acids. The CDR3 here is CARPRRRVTDTGELFF. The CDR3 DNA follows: TGTGCCAGGCCCCGCCGGCGGGTGACGGACACCGGGGAGCTGTTTTTT.

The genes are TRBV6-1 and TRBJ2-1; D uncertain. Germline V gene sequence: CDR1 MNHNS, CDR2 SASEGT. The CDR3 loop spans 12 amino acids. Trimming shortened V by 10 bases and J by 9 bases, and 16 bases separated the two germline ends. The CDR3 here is CATRSLSREQFF. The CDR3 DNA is TGTGCCACCCGGTCCCTCAGTCGTGAGCAGTTCTTC.

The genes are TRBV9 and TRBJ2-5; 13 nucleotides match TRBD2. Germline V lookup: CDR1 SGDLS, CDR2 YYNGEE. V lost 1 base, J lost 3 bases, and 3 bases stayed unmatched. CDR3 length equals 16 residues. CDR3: CASSVTSGRVKETQYF. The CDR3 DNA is TGTGCCAGCAGCGTAACTAGCGGGAGGGTTAAAGAGACCCAGTACTTC.

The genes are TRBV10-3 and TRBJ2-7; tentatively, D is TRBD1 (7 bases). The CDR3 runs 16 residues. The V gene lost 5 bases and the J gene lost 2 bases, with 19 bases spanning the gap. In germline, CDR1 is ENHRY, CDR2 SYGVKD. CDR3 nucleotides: TGTGCCATCAGTCTCGGAGGGCAGGGGGAGCCCTACGAGCAGTACTTC. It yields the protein CAISLGGQGEPYEQYF.

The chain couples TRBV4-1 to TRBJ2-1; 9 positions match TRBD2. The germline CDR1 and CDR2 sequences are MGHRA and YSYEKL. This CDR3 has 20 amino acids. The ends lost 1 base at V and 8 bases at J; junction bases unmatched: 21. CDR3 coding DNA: TGCGCCAGCAGCCAAGTGGCGGTCAGTACAGGGACTAGCTACTCCGATGAGCAGTTCTTC. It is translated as CASSQVAVSTGTSYSDEQFF.